One and the same sample provided the 2 T cell receptor beta chains below, sequenced in a study of T cell responses to AZD1222 COVID-19 vaccine. Assay: immunoSEQ multiplex PCR; the TCRdb copy retains only in-frame clones and omits some. The table includes 150,000 to 200,000 clones, over 80% detected once. The sample was peripheral blood, taken on day 0 of AZD1222 vaccination. Receptors originate from an adult in good health.

V gene TRBV19 combines with J gene TRBJ2-3; D is perhaps TRBD1 (5 bases). The germline V and J ends were trimmed by 6 bases and 0 bases, with 7 bases remaining between them. From germline, CDR1 is LNHDA and CDR2 SQIVND (reference sequence). The CDR3 length is 13 residues. The CDR3 DNA sequence: TGTGCCAGTAGGACAGCTAGCACAGATACGCAGTATTTT. Its translation: CASRTASTDTQYF.

The chain uses TRBV7-8 and TRBJ1-3, with TRBD1 as a possible D gene (6 bases). The V end was cut by 7 bases, the J end by 0 bases, with 13 bases between. Germline lookup yields CDR1 SGHVS and CDR2 FQNEAQ. The CDR3 covers 15 residues. CDR3 bases: TGTGCCAGCACCCCCACAGGGAGCTCTGGAAACACCATATATTTT. Protein product: CASTPTGSSGNTIYF.